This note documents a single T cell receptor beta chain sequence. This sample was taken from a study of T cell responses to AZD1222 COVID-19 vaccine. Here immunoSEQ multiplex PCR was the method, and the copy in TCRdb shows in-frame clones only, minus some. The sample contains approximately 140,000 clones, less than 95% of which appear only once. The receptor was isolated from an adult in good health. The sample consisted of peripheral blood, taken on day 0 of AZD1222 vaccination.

The CDR3 here is CASRFGPLVSYEQYF. The DNA for the CDR3 is TGTGCCAGCAGATTCGGGCCACTTGTGTCCTACGAGCAGTACTTC. V and J are TRBV5-6 and TRBJ2-7; D unresolved. Trimming removed 5 bases from V and 1 base from J, with 16 bases in between. Germline CDR1 is SGHDT and CDR2 is YYEEEE. The CDR3 is 15 amino acids.